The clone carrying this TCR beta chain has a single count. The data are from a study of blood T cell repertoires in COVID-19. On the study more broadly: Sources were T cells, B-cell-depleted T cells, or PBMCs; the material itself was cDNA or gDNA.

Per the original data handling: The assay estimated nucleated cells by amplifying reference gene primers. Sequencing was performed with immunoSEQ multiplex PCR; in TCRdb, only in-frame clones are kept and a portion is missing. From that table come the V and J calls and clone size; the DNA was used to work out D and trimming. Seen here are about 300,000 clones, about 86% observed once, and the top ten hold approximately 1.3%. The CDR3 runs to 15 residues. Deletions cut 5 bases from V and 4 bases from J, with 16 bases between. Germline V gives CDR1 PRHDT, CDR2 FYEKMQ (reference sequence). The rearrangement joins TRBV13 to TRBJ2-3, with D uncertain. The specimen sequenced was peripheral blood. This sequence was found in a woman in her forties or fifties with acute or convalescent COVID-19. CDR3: CASSLARSSADTQYF. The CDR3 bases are TGTGCCAGCAGCCTCGCTAGGTCCTCGGCAGATACGCAGTATTTT.